The entry below describes one T cell receptor (beta chain). Its target antigen remains unknown. No much larger clone is present one base from it, and per-base qualities are unavailable. The sample's time point label, in plain terms: day 60 (about 2 months) after transplantation. The treatment or condition label, read with the paper, signifies: allogeneic hematopoietic cell transplantation with graft depleted of TCRalphabeta T cells and CD19 B cells. The transplant recipients were children given TCRalphabeta/CD19-depleted allogeneic hematopoietic cell grafts. These data belong to a study of T-cell reconstitution after alpha-beta-depleted transplantation in children (dated by TCRdb to about 2016). About the investigation overall: Using TCR repertoire profiling, the study followed T-cell immune reconstitution in a quantitative way in children after TCRalphabeta/CD19-depleted allogeneic hematopoietic cell transplantation. General conclusions and limits of the study: In some patients, high TCRbeta diversity at day 60 was attributed to recipient T cells and intrathymic progenitors that had survived conditioning. Hyperexpanded clone frequencies declined over subsequent months; after one year, T-cell counts and TCRbeta diversity were mostly attributed to newly produced T cells. The apparently early alphabetaT-cell count recovery about two months after transplant was reportedly dependent on only several hundred rapidly expanded clones derived from non-depleted graft cells.

The library was made by PCR. The reads were generated on an Illumina HiSeq 2500. To normalize quantification of the TCRbeta repertoire, the TCR libraries were built with molecular barcoding that relied on unique molecular identifiers. TCRdb's own reprocessing of the public reads used fastp at Q25 and MiXCR and kept productive beta chains. When rows share a CDR3 protein, they turn into one entry using the most common DNA and genes. The sample records 4,000 or so distinct CDR3 sequences, about a quarter of which are singletons. The ten largest clonotypes hold approximately 52% of the sample. From a lookup of the germline V gene, CDR1 and CDR2 are KGHDR and SFDVKD. Its CDR3 holds 18 amino acids, cysteine through phenylalanine. The CDR3 DNA has 54 bases and is translated from base 1.

The chain is made from TRBV24-1 and TRBJ2-3; TRBD1 agrees with 8 junctional bases. This TCR derives from a boy less than two years old who had a stem cell transplant for acute myeloid leukemia, so the T cells may come from the graft donor. Sequenced material: PBMCs, mostly from graft donor cells, taken 60 days after TCRalphabeta/CD19-depleted stem cell transplant. The CDR3 here reads CAASYLEGQEVDQDTQYF. The nucleotide sequence reads as follows: TGTGCGGCCAGTTATTTGGAGGGACAGGAGGTTGACCAAGATACGCAGTATTTT.